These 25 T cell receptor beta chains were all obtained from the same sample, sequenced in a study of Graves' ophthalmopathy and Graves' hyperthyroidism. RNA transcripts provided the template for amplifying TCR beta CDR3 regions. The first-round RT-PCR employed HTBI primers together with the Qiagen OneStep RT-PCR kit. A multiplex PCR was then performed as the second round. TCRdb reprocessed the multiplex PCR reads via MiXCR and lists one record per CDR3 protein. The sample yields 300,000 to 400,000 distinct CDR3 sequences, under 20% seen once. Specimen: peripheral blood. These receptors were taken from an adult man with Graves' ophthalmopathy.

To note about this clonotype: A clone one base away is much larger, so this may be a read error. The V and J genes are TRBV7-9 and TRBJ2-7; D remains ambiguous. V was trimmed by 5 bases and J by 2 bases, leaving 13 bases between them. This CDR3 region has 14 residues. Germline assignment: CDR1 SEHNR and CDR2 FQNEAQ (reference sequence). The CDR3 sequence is CASSRTREPYEQYF. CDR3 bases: TGTGCCAGCAGCCGAACGAGAGAACCCTACGAGCAGTACTTC. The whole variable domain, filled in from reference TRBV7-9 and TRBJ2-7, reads DTGVSQNPRHKITKRGQNVTFRCDPISEHNRLYWYRQTLGQGPEFLTYFQNEAQLEKSRLLSDRFSAERPKGSFSTLEIQRTEQGDSAMYLCASSRTREPYEQYFGPGTRLTVT.

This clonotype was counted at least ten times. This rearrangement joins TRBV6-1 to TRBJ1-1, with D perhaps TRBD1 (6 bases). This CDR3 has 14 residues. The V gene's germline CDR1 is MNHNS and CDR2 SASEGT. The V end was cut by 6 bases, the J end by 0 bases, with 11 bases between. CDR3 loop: CASRARQVNTEAFF. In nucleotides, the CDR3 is TGTGCCAGCAGGGCCCGACAGGTGAACACTGAAGCTTTCTTT.

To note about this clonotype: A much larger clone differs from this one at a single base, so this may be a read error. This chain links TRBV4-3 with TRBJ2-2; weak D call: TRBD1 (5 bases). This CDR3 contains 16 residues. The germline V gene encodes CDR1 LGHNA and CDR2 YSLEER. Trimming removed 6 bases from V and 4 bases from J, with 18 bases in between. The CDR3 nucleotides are TGCGCCAGCAGTCAAAACCCGACAGAGATCACCGGGGAGCTGTTTTTT. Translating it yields CASSQNPTEITGELFF.

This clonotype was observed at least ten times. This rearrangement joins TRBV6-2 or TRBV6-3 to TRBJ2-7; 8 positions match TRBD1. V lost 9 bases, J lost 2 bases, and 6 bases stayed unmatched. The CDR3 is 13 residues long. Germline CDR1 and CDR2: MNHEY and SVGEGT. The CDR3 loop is CASCGQGTYEQYF. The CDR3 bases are TGTGCCAGTTGTGGACAGGGAACCTACGAGCAGTACTTC.

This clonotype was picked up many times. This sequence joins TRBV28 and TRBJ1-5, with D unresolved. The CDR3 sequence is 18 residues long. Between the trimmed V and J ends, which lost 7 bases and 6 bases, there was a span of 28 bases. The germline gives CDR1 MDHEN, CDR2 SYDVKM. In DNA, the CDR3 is TGTGCCAGCAACCCTGGAGAAACCCTCGCAGAACACAGTCAGCCCCAGCATTTT. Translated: CASNPGETLAEHSQPQHF.

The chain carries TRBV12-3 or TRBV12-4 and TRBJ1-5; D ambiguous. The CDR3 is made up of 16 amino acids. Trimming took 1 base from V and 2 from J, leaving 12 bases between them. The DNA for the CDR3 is TGTGCCAGCAGTTTAGACCAACTGCCGGGCAATCAGCCCCAGCATTTT. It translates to CASSLDQLPGNQPQHF.

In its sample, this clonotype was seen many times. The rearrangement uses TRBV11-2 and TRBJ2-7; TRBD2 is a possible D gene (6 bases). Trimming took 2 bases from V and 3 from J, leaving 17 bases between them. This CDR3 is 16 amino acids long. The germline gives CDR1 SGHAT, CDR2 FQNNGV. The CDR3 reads CASSLSGGPGDYEQYF. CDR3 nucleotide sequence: TGTGCCAGCAGCTTATCCGGGGGTCCCGGGGACTACGAGCAGTACTTC.

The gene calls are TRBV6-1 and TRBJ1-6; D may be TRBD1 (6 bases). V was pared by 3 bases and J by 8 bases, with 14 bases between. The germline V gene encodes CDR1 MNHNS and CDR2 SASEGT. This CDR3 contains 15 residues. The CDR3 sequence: CASSELGGRDSPLHF. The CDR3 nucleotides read TGTGCCAGCAGTGAGTTGGGGGGCAGAGATTCACCCCTCCACTTT.

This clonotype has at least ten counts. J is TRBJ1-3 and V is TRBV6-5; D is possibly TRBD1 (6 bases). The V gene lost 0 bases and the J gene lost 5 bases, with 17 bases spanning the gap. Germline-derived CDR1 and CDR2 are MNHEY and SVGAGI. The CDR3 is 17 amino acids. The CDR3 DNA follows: TGTGCCAGCAGTTACTCGACCGACAGGTCTCTCAGAAACACCATATATTTT. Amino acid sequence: CASSYSTDRSLRNTIYF.

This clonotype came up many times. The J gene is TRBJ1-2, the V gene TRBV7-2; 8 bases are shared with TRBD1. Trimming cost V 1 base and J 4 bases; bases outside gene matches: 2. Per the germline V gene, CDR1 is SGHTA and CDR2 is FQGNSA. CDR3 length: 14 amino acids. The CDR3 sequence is CASSLDRGSYGYTF. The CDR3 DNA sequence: TGTGCCAGCAGCTTAGACAGGGGGTCCTATGGCTACACCTTC.

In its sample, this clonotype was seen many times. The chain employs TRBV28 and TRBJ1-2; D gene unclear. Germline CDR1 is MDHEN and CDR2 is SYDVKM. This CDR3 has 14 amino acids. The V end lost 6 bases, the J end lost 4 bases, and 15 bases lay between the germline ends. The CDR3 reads CASSPPMGGYGYTF. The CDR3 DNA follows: TGTGCCAGCAGCCCCCCGATGGGCGGCTATGGCTACACCTTC.

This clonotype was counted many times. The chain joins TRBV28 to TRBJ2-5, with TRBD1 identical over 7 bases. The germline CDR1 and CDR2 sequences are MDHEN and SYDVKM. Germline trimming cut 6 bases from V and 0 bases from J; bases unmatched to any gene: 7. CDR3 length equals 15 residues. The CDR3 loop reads CASRDGTAHQETQYF. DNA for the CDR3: TGTGCCAGCAGAGATGGGACAGCTCACCAAGAGACCCAGTACTTC. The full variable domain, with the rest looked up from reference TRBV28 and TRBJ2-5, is DVKVTQSSRYLVKRTGEKVFLECVQDMDHENMFWYRQDPGLGLRLIYFSYDVKMKEKGDIPEGYSVSREKKERFSLILESASTNQTSMYLCASRDGTAHQETQYFGPGTRLLVL.

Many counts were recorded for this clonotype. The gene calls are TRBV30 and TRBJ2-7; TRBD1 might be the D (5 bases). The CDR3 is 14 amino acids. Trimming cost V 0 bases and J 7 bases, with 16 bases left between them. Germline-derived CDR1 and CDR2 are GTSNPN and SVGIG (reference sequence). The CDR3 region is CAWSVGAGPGEQYF. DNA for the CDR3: TGTGCCTGGAGTGTAGGGGCAGGGCCTGGAGAGCAGTACTTC. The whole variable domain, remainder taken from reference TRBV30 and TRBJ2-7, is SQTIHQWPATLVQPVGSPLSLECTVEGTSNPNLYWYRQAAGRGLQLLFYSVGIGQISSEVPQNLSASRPQDRQFILSSKKLLLSDSGFYLCAWSVGAGPGEQYFGPGTRLTVT.

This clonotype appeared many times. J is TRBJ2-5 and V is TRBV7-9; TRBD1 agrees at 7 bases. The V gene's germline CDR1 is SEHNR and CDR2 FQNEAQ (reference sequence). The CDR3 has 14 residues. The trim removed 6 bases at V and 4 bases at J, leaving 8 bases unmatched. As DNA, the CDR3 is TGTGCCAGCAGTCGTCTACGGACAGGAGAGACCCAGTACTTC. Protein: CASSRLRTGETQYF.

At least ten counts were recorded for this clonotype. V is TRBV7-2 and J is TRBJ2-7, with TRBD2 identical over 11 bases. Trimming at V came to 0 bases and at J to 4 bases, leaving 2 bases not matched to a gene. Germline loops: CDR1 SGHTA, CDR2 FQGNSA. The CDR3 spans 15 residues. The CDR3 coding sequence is TGTGCCAGCAGCTTAGCGGCTAGCGGGAGGTACGAGCAGTACTTC. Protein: CASSLAASGRYEQYF.

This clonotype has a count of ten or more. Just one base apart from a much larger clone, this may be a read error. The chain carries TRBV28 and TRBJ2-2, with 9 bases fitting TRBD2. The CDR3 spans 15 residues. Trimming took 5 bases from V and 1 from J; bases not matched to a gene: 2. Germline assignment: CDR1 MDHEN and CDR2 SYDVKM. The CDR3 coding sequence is TGTGCCAGCAGTCAACTAGCGGGGAACACCGGGGAGCTGTTTTTT. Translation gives CASSQLAGNTGELFF.

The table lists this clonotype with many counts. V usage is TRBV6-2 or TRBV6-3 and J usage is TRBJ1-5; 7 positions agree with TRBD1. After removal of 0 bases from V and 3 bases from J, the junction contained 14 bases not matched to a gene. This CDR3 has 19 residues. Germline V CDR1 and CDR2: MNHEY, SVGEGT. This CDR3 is CASSYSLLGMTGNNQPQHF. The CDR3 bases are TGTGCCAGCAGTTACTCGCTTCTTGGAATGACAGGGAACAATCAGCCCCAGCATTTT.

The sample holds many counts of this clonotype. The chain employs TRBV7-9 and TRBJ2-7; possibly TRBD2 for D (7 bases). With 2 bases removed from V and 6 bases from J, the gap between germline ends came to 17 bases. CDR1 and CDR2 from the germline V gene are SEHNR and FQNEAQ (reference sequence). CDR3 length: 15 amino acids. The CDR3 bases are TGTGCCAGCAGCTTAAGCGGGACAACTGTACCCGAGCAGTACTTC. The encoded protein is CASSLSGTTVPEQYF.

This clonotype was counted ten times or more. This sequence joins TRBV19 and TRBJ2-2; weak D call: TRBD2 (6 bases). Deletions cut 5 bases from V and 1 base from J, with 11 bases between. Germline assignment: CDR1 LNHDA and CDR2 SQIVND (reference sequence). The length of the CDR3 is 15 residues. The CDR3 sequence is CASSAGLLNTGELFF. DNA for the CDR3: TGTGCCAGTAGTGCCGGACTACTGAACACCGGGGAGCTGTTTTTT.

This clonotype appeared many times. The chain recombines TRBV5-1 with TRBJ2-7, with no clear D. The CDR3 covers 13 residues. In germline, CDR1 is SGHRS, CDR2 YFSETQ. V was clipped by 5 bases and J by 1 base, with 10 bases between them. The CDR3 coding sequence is TGCGCCAGCAGGGCAGGCCCGTCCTACGAGCAGTACTTC. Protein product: CASRAGPSYEQYF.

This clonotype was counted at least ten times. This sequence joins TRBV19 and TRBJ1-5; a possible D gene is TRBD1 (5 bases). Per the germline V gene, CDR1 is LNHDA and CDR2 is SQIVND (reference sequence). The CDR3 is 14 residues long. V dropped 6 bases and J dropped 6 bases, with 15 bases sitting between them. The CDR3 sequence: CASSQGTMPQPQHF. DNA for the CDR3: TGTGCCAGTAGCCAAGGGACGATGCCTCAGCCCCAGCATTTT.

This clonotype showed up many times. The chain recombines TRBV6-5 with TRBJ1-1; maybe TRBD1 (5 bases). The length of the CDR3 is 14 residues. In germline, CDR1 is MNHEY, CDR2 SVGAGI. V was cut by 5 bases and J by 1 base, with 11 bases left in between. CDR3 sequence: CASSRGAPNTEAFF. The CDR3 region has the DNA TGTGCCAGCAGTCGAGGGGCGCCGAACACTGAAGCTTTCTTT.

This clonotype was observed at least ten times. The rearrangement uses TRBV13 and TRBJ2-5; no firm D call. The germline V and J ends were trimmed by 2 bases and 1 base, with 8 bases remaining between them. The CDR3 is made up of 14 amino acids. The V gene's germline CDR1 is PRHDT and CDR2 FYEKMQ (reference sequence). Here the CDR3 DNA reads TGTGCCAGCAGCTTAATCACAGCCCAAGAGACCCAGTACTTC. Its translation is CASSLITAQETQYF.

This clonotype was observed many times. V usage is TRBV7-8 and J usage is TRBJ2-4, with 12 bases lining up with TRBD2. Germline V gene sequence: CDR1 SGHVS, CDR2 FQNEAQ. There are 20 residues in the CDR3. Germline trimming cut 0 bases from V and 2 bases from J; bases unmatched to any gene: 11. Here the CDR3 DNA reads TGTGCCAGCAGCTTAGCCACTAAGACTAGCGGGAGTAATACCAAAAACATTCAGTACTTC. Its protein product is CASSLATKTSGSNTKNIQYF.

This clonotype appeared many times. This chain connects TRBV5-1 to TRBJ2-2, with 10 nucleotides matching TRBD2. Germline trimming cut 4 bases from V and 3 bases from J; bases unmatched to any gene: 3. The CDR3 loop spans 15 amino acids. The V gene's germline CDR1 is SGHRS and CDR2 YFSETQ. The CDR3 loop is CASSRSGGDTGELFF. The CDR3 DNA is TGCGCCAGCAGCCGGAGCGGGGGGGACACCGGGGAGCTGTTTTTT.